These T cell receptor beta chains were read from a single sample in a study of blood T cell repertoires in COVID-19. Sequencing was performed with immunoSEQ multiplex PCR; in TCRdb, only in-frame clones are kept and a portion is missing. The sample yields 250,000 to 300,000 clones, 70% to 90% seen once. Sequenced: PBMCs or T cells enriched from blood (not recorded which). These receptor sequences come from a woman aged 50 to 60 who had recovered from COVID-19. Both conserved end residues are part of each CDR3. The D gene is left open where the match is weak. Some rows mark clone size as missing; the rest say once, few, many or name a class of expanded clone.

clone_size cdr3_length j_call d_call v_call cdr3_nt cdr3_aa
NA 14 TRBJ1-1 NA TRBV19 TGTGCCAGCAGTATAGTAGCAGCGTTGGGGGCGGCTTTCTTT CASSIVAALGAAFF
NA 15 TRBJ1-5 NA TRBV5-5 TGTGCCAGCAGCAGGATCCGGGACAAGGGTCAGCCCCAGCATTTT CASSRIRDKGQPQHF
NA 14 TRBJ2-3 NA TRBV3-1/TRBV3-2 TGTGCCAGCAGCCAGGGGTCAGGGGCAGATACGCAGTATTTT CASSQGSGADTQYF
NA 17 TRBJ2-3 NA TRBV7-9 TGTGCCAGCAGCTTACCCCCGGGACGAGGAGGGGGCGATACGCAGTATTTT CASSLPPGRGGGDTQYF
NA 17 TRBJ2-2 TRBD2 TRBV18 TGTGCCAGCTCATCCGCGTCTAGCGGGAGTTTCACCGGGGAGCTGTTTTTT CASSSASSGSFTGELFF
few 14 TRBJ2-2 TRBD1 TRBV9 TGTGCCAGCAGCGTGAGGGGACAGTCCGGGGAGCTGTTTTTT CASSVRGQSGELFF
NA 16 TRBJ2-5 NA TRBV4-1 TGCGCCAGCAGACCGCAAGTTGGAGCCGGTGGAGAGACCCAGTACTTC CASRPQVGAGGETQYF
NA 12 TRBJ2-5 NA TRBV29-1 TGCAGCTCTCTAAACTACCAAGAGACCCAGTACTTC CSSLNYQETQYF
NA 15 TRBJ2-1 TRBD2 TRBV15 TGTGCCACCAGACGCGGGACTAGAATATACAATGAGCAGTTCTTC CATRRGTRIYNEQFF
once 15 TRBJ2-1 NA TRBV9 TGTGCCAGCAGCGTACGGGGGGCGTTCGGGAATGAGCAGTTCTTC CASSVRGAFGNEQFF
NA 17 TRBJ1-2 TRBD1 TRBV10-2 TGCGCCAGCAGAGACCTTTTCGGACAGGGCATTTACTATGGCTACACCTTC CASRDLFGQGIYYGYTF
NA 14 TRBJ1-1 TRBD1 TRBV27 TGTGCCAGCAGAAAGACAGGGGCCGACCCTGAAGCTTTCTTT CASRKTGADPEAFF
NA 14 TRBJ2-2 NA TRBV5-1 TGCGCCAGCAGCTTGCCCCAGGGTTCCGGGGAGCTGTTTTTT CASSLPQGSGELFF
NA 17 TRBJ2-3 NA TRBV24-1 TGTGCCGTGTCCGGGGGAGCACTGTATGTCGGGACAGATACGCAGTATTTT CAVSGGALYVGTDTQYF
NA 16 TRBJ2-2 TRBD2 TRBV5-6 TGTGCCAGCAGCCGACTAGCGGGAGGAGAGACCGGGGAGCTGTTTTTT CASSRLAGGETGELFF
NA 19 TRBJ2-1 TRBD2 TRBV27 TGTGCCAGCAGTTCCTTTATTGGCGCGGTCACTAGCGGGAGGAATGAGCAGTTCTTC CASSSFIGAVTSGRNEQFF
NA 15 TRBJ1-1 TRBD1 TRBV19 TGTGCCAGTAGTCCCCGAGACAGGGGTCTAACTGAAGCTTTCTTT CASSPRDRGLTEAFF
NA 16 TRBJ2-1 TRBD2 TRBV25-1 TGTGCCAGCAGTGGTTCCGGGACTAGCACTTACAATGAGCAGTTCTTC CASSGSGTSTYNEQFF
once 13 TRBJ2-5 NA TRBV28 TGTGCCAGCAGTTTAACAGCCCAAGAGACCCAGTACTTC CASSLTAQETQYF
NA 14 TRBJ1-6 NA TRBV27 TGTGCCAGCAGTTCGGACAATTCCGTCTCACCCCTCCACTTT CASSSDNSVSPLHF
NA 17 TRBJ1-6 TRBD1 TRBV5-5 TGTGCCAGCAGTGGACCGGGACAGGGGGTACGCAATTCACCCCTCCACTTT CASSGPGQGVRNSPLHF
few 14 TRBJ2-2 NA TRBV18 TGTGCCAGCTCCCACTCCATCGGGACCGGGGAGCTGTTTTTT CASSHSIGTGELFF
NA 16 TRBJ2-1 TRBD1 TRBV24-1 TGTGCCACCAGTGATTTGGAGGGGGCGGAGGTCAATGAGCAGTTCTTC CATSDLEGAEVNEQFF